This T cell receptor (beta chain) was retrieved from a study of T cell responses to AZD1222 COVID-19 vaccine (dated by TCRdb to the early 2020s). Notes on the research overall: AZD1222 recipients given second doses at about 4 weeks or at about 12 weeks were pooled, since spike-specific TCR depth and breadth were not found to differ between the two schedules. A total of under 250 trial participants underwent TCR sequencing, of whom roughly 210 had received two doses of AZD1222 and around 25 had received two doses of the MenACWY control vaccine. Enrollment into the trials was organized by age into subgroups of 18-55, 56-69 and 70-plus years, and those subgroups contained roughly 140, 27 and 60 TCR-sequenced participants, respectively. General study outcomes and caveats: In the small 56-69-year group, the increase in depth fell short of significance, most likely because of low power. CD4 TCRs associated with the vaccine covered the entire spike protein, and the dominant responses were in regions 160-218 and 743-854. Only 5 to 7 AZD1222 recipients were SARS-CoV-2 seropositive at baseline, limiting conclusions about previously exposed vaccinees. A significant rise in spike-specific TCR breadth and depth was observed after two AZD1222 doses relative to day 0 and relative to MenACWY recipients. Most participants were white British and females outnumbered males, and the authors suggested that clonal diversity may have been underestimated. Reportedly, almost half of the unique spike-specific TCRs recognized epitopes lying outside the regions that are mutated in the B.1.351 and B.1.1.7 variants. Because no samples from the day 14 peak response were available, repertoires could be characterized only after the peak T cell response.

The CDR3 regions of human TCRbeta chains were subjected to immunosequencing. Turning to the authors' computational methods: TCRs in the repertoires were matched against a reference library of SARS-CoV-2-specific TCRs that had been generated with the MIRA antigen-specificity platform. Breadth was defined as the fraction of unique TCRs that were SARS-CoV-2-associated. Depth was defined as the fraction of total T cells that were SARS-CoV-2-associated. Using the MIRA data, each spike-specific TCR was mapped to the spike region that the TCR reacts to and placed in a CD4 or CD8 class. Log10-transformed breadth and depth values were compared by one-way ANOVA with Sidak's multiple comparisons tests. In TCRdb, the immuneACCESS table is reduced to in-frame sequences with V and J assigned. These tables do not hold every clone; where another copy was compared, an unresolved V gene accounts for under half, and the others remain unexplained. The DNA was the basis for D and trimming; V, J and clone size are from that table. For this sample there are some 180,000 clones; roughly 90% appear just once. Together, the top ten hold 1.6% of the sample.

From V the trimming removes 2 bases and from J it removes 3 bases, while the gene matches leave 3 bases of the junction unaccounted for. According to the germline V gene (reference sequence), CDR1 reads MNHNY and CDR2 reads SVGAGI. There are 14 amino acids in the CDR3, from cysteine to phenylalanine inclusive. CDR3 DNA only is kept here, 42 bases in frame from base 1. As for this clone: Its antigen specificity is not known. Per-base qualities were not stored, and no clone one base away is much larger.

Read against the paper, the sample's time point label means: baseline before first vaccination. The vaccinee samples were drawn from two UK trials, COV001 and COV002, one of which was a single-blind randomized controlled phase 2/3 trial testing AZD1222 (ChAdOx1 nCoV-19) in healthy adults. For TCRbeta chain sequencing, PBMC samples from trial participants were taken at day 0 and at day 28 after the second dose. This clonotype originated in an adult in good health. The chain is made from TRBV6-6 and TRBJ2-7; 8 central bases correspond to TRBD1. The specimen was peripheral blood, collected on day 0 of AZD1222 vaccination. The CDR3 in this case is CASSYGTGFYEQYF. In nucleotide form, the sequence is TGTGCCAGCAGTTACGGGACAGGATTCTACGAGCAGTACTTC.